Given below is one T cell receptor (beta chain) in context. Its antigen remains unknown. The PCR had 60 Vbeta and 13 Jbeta primers. The method was immunoSEQ multiplex PCR; TCRdb's version includes in-frame clones alone and lacks a portion of them. The table includes about 100,000 clones, approximately 78% detected once. These data originate in a study of cytomegalovirus exposure and HLA in healthy donors. Germline V gene lookup returns CDR1 WNHNN and CDR2 SYGVQD (reference sequence). The CDR3 spans 15 residues. The trim removed 0 bases at V and 3 bases at J, leaving 2 bases unmatched. General study results and limits: Most TCRs appeared rarely, but some public TCRs recurred in many donors. Reports indicated that the classifier achieved high specificity and sensitivity in diagnosing cytomegalovirus status.

This sequence was found in a woman between 55 and 75 years old in good health and CMV-seronegative. The sequenced sample was PBMCs. The chain carries TRBV10-1 and TRBJ2-5, with 9 bases matching TRBD1. The chain's CDR3 is CASSESRTGEETQYF. CDR3 DNA: TGCGCCAGCAGTGAGTCGCGGACAGGGGAAGAGACCCAGTACTTC.